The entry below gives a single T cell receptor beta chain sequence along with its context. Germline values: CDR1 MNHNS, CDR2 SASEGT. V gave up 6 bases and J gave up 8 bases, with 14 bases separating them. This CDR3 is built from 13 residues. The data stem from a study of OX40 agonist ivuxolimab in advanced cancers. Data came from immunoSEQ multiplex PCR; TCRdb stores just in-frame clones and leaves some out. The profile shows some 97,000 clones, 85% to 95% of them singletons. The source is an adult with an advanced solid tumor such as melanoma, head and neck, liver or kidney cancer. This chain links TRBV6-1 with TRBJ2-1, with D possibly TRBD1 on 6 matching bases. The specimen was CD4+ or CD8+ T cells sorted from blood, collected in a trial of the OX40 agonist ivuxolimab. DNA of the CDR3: TGTGCCAGCAGCAACAGGGCCACGGATGAGCAGTTCTTC. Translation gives CASSNRATDEQFF.